Presented here are 5 T cell receptor beta chains from one specimen sequenced in a study of cytomegalovirus exposure and HLA in healthy donors. 13 Jbeta primers and 60 Vbeta primers were used for the PCR. Here immunoSEQ multiplex PCR was the method, and the copy in TCRdb shows in-frame clones only, minus some. This specimen shows approximately 100,000 clones; the ten leading clones hold over 15%. The sample comprised PBMCs. All receptors derive from a man aged 45-65 years in good health and CMV-seropositive.

This rearrangement joins TRBV6-5 to TRBJ1-5, with D maybe TRBD1 (5 bases). Trimming took 5 bases from V and 6 from J, leaving 11 bases between them. The germline V gene encodes CDR1 MNHEY and CDR2 SVGAGI. The CDR3 loop spans 13 amino acids. For the CDR3, the DNA is TGTGCCAGCAGTCAGGGTGGCGGTCAGCCCCAGCATTTT. It encodes CASSQGGGQPQHF.

CDR3 nucleotide sequence: TGTGCCAGTAGTGGGGGGGCGCTTCGTAGAGATACGCAGTATTTT. Protein product: CASSGGALRRDTQYF. V usage is TRBV19 and J usage is TRBJ2-3; weak D call: TRBD2 (7 bases). Deletions cut 5 bases from V and 5 bases from J, with 17 bases between. This CDR3 has 15 amino acids. Germline V CDR1 and CDR2: LNHDA, SQIVND (reference sequence).

V and J are TRBV30 and TRBJ2-5; D is undetermined. There are 16 residues in the CDR3. Germline V gene sequence: CDR1 GTSNPN, CDR2 SVGIG (reference sequence). V was trimmed by 2 bases and J by 3 bases, leaving 19 bases between them. CDR3 protein: CAWSLGPADTKETQYF. The DNA for the CDR3 is TGTGCCTGGAGTCTGGGTCCAGCTGACACCAAAGAGACCCAGTACTTC.

The chain uses TRBV27 and TRBJ2-3; TRBD1 matches 7 bases. This CDR3 spans 19 amino acids. Germline V gene sequence: CDR1 MNHEY, CDR2 SMNVEV (reference sequence). Trimming at V came to 3 bases and at J to 0 bases, leaving 15 bases not matched to a gene. In nucleotides, the CDR3 is TGTGCCAGCAGTTTCGCCAGGGGGATCATCAACTTTAGCACAGATACGCAGTATTTT. Protein: CASSFARGIINFSTDTQYF.

The V gene is TRBV5-1, the J gene TRBJ1-5; D remains unclear. V dropped 4 bases and J dropped 11 bases, with 19 bases sitting between them. This CDR3 contains 14 residues. The V gene's germline CDR1 is SGHRS and CDR2 YFSETQ. The CDR3 nucleotides are TGCGCCAGCAGCCACGGGGATGGGGAATCAGCCCAGCATTTT. Translating it yields CASSHGDGESAQHF.